A selection of T cell receptor beta chains follows, all from one sample in a study of blood T cell repertoires in COVID-19. Profiled with immunoSEQ multiplex PCR; TCRdb holds only in-frame clones, not every one. The table lists about 190,000 clones, 88% of them singletons, with 3.5% to 4.5% in the top ten. Sequenced: peripheral blood. These receptors came from a human donor in a cohort sampled during active COVID-19. The conserved cysteine and the conserved F or W are not part of the CDR3 here. Each record gives: V gene, J gene, CDR3 protein.

>TRBV5-4|TRBJ2-5
ASSFAHRGPLETQY
>TRBV18|TRBJ1-1
ASSPPGQMNTEAF
>TRBV18|TRBJ1-1
ASSPSKPRQNTEAF
>TRBV19|TRBJ1-5
ASSTLDRISSQPQH
>TRBV19|TRBJ1-1
ASSIDASTPRTEAF
>TRBV5-1|TRBJ2-2
ASSQGLAGGFAGELF
>TRBV7-2|TRBJ2-1
ASSYDSSYNEQF
>TRBV19|TRBJ2-2
ASSTVAGTGELF
>TRBV11-2|TRBJ2-1
ASSTGQGYYNEQF
>TRBV27|TRBJ2-7
ASSLSLPGGGSYEQY